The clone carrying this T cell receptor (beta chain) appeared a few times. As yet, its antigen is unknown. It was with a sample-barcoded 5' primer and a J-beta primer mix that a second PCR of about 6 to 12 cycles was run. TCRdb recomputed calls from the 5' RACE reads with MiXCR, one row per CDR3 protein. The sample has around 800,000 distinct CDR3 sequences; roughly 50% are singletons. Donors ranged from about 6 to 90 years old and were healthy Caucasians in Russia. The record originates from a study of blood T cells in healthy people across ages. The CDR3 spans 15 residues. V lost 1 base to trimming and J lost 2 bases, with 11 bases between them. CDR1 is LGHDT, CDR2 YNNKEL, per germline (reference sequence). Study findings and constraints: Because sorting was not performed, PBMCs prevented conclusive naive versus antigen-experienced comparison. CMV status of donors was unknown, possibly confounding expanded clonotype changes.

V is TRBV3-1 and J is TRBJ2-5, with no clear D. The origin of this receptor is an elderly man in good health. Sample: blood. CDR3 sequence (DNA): TGTGCCAGCAGCCAAGTATCGACCATACAAGAGACCCAGTACTTC. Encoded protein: CASSQVSTIQETQYF.